This passage covers 28 T cell receptor beta chains from one sample sequenced in a study of Ad26.COV2.S vaccination and SARS-CoV-2 variants. The assay was immunoSEQ multiplex PCR, and TCRdb's table has in-frame clones only and misses some. The table lists around 370,000 clones, around 92% of them singletons. The source was peripheral blood, collected after recovery from COVID-19. The origin of the receptors is a human donor who had recovered from COVID-19.

V usage is TRBV3-1 (or the pseudogene TRBV3-2) and J usage is TRBJ1-2, with D possibly TRBD1 on 5 matching bases. CDR3 length: 15 residues. The ends were cut back, 4 bases at V and 5 bases at J, with 17 bases in the middle. The germline gives CDR1 LGHDT, CDR2 YNNKEL (reference sequence). The CDR3 is CASSRGVGARYGYTF. The CDR3 DNA reads TGTGCCAGCAGCCGGGGGGTTGGGGCGCGGTATGGCTACACCTTC.

This sequence joins TRBV19 and TRBJ2-7; 10 bases are a match to TRBD1. Germline V gene sequence: CDR1 LNHDA, CDR2 SQIVND (reference sequence). With V trimmed by 5 bases and J by 2 bases, 3 bases remained unmatched. There are 14 residues in the CDR3. CDR3 loop: CASSGQGGPYEQYF. In nucleotides, the CDR3 is TGTGCCAGTAGTGGACAGGGGGGCCCCTACGAGCAGTACTTC.

This sequence joins TRBV5-4 and TRBJ1-1; 7 bases agree with TRBD1. The CDR3 has 15 amino acids. From germline, CDR1 is SGHNT and CDR2 YYREEE (reference sequence). V lost 0 bases and J lost 1; bases outside the gene matches: 3. CDR3 DNA: TGTGCCAGCAGCTTGGAGGGACAGAAGAACACTGAAGCTTTCTTT. This sequence encodes CASSLEGQKNTEAFF.

This chain connects TRBV9 to TRBJ2-5; 7 bases agree with TRBD2. The ends lost 4 bases at V and 5 bases at J; junction bases unmatched: 11. The CDR3 runs 15 residues. CDR1 and CDR2 (germline): SGDLS, YYNGEE. The CDR3 DNA reads as TGTGCCAGCAGCCCCCAGGGACTAATCCCTGAGACCCAGTACTTC. It codes for CASSPQGLIPETQYF.

The chain employs TRBV6-6 and TRBJ1-1; D is uncertain. Trimming left V 5 bases short and J 4 bases short, with 17 bases between. The CDR3 is 15 amino acids. CDR1 and CDR2 (germline): MNHNY, SVGAGI (reference sequence). CDR3 DNA: TGTGCCAGCAGTCCTAGGACGCGTAGTGGCACTGAAGCTTTCTTT. Translating it yields CASSPRTRSGTEAFF.

The chain joins TRBV13 to TRBJ2-3; tentative D call: TRBD1 (7 bases). The V and J ends lost 0 bases and 7 bases respectively, with 14 bases between them. In germline, CDR1 is PRHDT, CDR2 FYEKMQ (reference sequence). This CDR3 has 15 residues. The CDR3 bases are TGTGCCAGCAGCTTAGGTCAGGGGGGATCATATACGCAGTATTTT. Translation gives CASSLGQGGSYTQYF.

The chain links TRBV11-2 to TRBJ1-2, with 11 bases lining up with TRBD1. CDR3 length: 15 residues. Germline V gene lookup returns CDR1 SGHAT and CDR2 FQNNGV. V trimming: 5 bases; J trimming: 2 bases; junction bases outside the gene matches: 4. The CDR3 spells CASSLGQGANYGYTF. CDR3 DNA sequence: TGTGCCAGCAGCCTAGGACAGGGGGCGAACTATGGCTACACCTTC.

This chain joins TRBV11-3 and TRBJ2-5; TRBD2 aligns across 16 bases. V gave up 5 bases and J gave up 0 bases; unmatched junction bases: 6. The CDR3 consists of 18 residues. CDR1 and CDR2 (germline): SGHNT, YENEEA. CDR3 protein: CASSKGLAGGRYQETQYF. In DNA, the CDR3 is TGTGCCAGCAGCAAGGGACTAGCGGGGGGGCGTTACCAAGAGACCCAGTACTTC.

The chain joins TRBV12-5 to TRBJ1-2; the D is unclear. Between the trimmed V and J ends, which lost 5 bases and 2 bases, there was a span of 12 bases. In germline, CDR1 is LGHNT, CDR2 FRNRAP. The CDR3 sequence is 14 residues long. The CDR3 is CASGPDGVNYGYTF. The CDR3 DNA sequence: TGTGCTAGTGGTCCCGACGGGGTGAACTATGGCTACACCTTC.

The V gene is TRBV6-6, the J gene TRBJ1-2; tentatively, D is TRBD1 (5 bases). V lost 7 bases to trimming and J lost 3 bases, with 18 bases between them. The CDR3 totals 15 residues. The V gene's germline CDR1 is MNHNY and CDR2 SVGAGI (reference sequence). CDR3 loop: CASIRGGDTDYGYTF. DNA for the CDR3: TGTGCCAGCATAAGGGGAGGAGACACGGACTATGGCTACACCTTC.

This clone has only one observation. V gene TRBV15 combines with J gene TRBJ1-5, with a possible D match to TRBD1 (5 bases). V lost 0 bases, J lost 3 bases, and 12 bases lay in between. CDR3 size: 16 residues. Germline assignment: CDR1 LNHNV and CDR2 YYDKDF (reference sequence). Written as DNA, the CDR3 is TGTGCCACCAGCAGAGATGGGGCAGGCCTCAATCAGCCCCAGCATTTT. Translated, it gives CATSRDGAGLNQPQHF.

A few counts support this clone. The chain carries TRBV6-4 and TRBJ2-2; no definite D call. CDR1 and CDR2 from the germline V gene are MRHNA and SNTAGT. CDR3 length: 14 residues. The germline V and J ends were trimmed by 2 bases and 4 bases, with 8 bases remaining between them. The CDR3 DNA reads as TGTGCCAGCAGTGACAGGGCGGCCACCGGGGAGCTGTTTTTT. It encodes CASSDRAATGELFF.

The genes are TRBV5-4 and TRBJ2-4, with D hard to call. The CDR3 extends over 16 amino acids. The germline gives CDR1 SGHNT, CDR2 YYREEE (reference sequence). The ends were cut back, 0 bases at V and 0 bases at J, with 10 bases in the middle. CDR3 protein: CASSLGGRLAKNIQYF. The CDR3 DNA reads as TGTGCCAGCAGCTTGGGGGGTCGGCTAGCCAAAAACATTCAGTACTTC.

The CDR3 nucleotides read TGCGCCAGCGTAAATACCCGGGGGGCCGGCACAGATACGCAGTATTTT. This translates into CASVNTRGAGTDTQYF. The V call is TRBV23-1, the J call TRBJ2-3, with D possibly being TRBD2 (7 bases). TRBV23-1 is annotated as an ORF whose role is uncertain. The CDR3 spans 16 residues. V lost 8 bases, J lost 1 base, and 19 bases lay in between.

The chain recombines TRBV12-5 with TRBJ1-2, with no clear D. In germline, CDR1 is LGHNT, CDR2 FRNRAP. The CDR3 extends over 11 amino acids. Trimming took 4 bases from V and 8 from J, leaving 8 bases between them. The CDR3 loop is CASGWGNGYTF. The DNA of the CDR3 is TGTGCTAGTGGTTGGGGTAACGGCTACACCTTC.

The V call is TRBV7-2, the J call TRBJ2-2, with 9 bases identical to TRBD2. V lost 5 bases to trimming and J lost 6 bases; unmatched junction nucleotides: 10. CDR1 and CDR2 from the germline V gene are SGHTA and FQGNSA. The CDR3 is made up of 16 amino acids. The CDR3 loop reads CASSLRTAGGPGELFF. As DNA, the CDR3 is TGTGCCAGCAGCCTGAGGACAGCGGGGGGCCCCGGGGAGCTGTTTTTT.

The chain carries TRBV5-1 and TRBJ2-5; 9 bases match TRBD2. Germline lookup yields CDR1 SGHRS and CDR2 YFSETQ. The V gene end was trimmed by 1 base and the J gene end by 5 bases; junction bases not matched to a gene: 9. CDR3 length: 16 residues. CDR3: CASSLWGLAGEETQYF. CDR3 in DNA: TGCGCCAGCAGCTTGTGGGGATTAGCGGGGGAGGAGACCCAGTACTTC.

This clone was recorded once. The V and J genes are TRBV6-5 and TRBJ1-2; TRBD1 aligns across 10 bases. V shed 5 bases, J shed 7 bases, and the junction held 7 bases outside the gene matches. The CDR3 loop spans 14 amino acids. Germline values: CDR1 MNHEY, CDR2 SVGAGI. DNA of the CDR3: TGTGCCAGCAGTCGCGACAGGGGGCGGGGTGGCTACACCTTC. Amino acid sequence: CASSRDRGRGGYTF.

This clone was seen once. The chain recombines TRBV7-8 with TRBJ1-3; no definite D call. V shed 5 bases and J shed 0 bases, with 14 bases lying between them. The germline gives CDR1 SGHVS, CDR2 FQNEAQ. The length of the CDR3 is 16 residues. CDR3 nucleotides: TGTGCCAGCAGCGGACGGACCGAAAGCTCTGGAAACACCATATATTTT. Translated: CASSGRTESSGNTIYF.

This CDR3 is CASSRDPENEQFF. The CDR3 region has the DNA TGCGCCAGCAGCCGGGACCCGGAGAATGAGCAGTTCTTC. The chain carries TRBV4-3 and TRBJ2-1, with D perhaps matching TRBD1 or TRBD2 (5 bases each). The CDR3 spans 13 residues. V was trimmed by 4 bases and J by 7 bases, leaving 11 bases between them. The germline gives CDR1 LGHNA, CDR2 YSLEER.

The chain joins TRBV9 to TRBJ2-3; perhaps D is TRBD1 or TRBD2 (5 bases each). The germline CDR1 and CDR2 sequences are SGDLS and YYNGEE. The CDR3 runs to 15 residues. The V and J ends lost 2 bases and 0 bases respectively, with 10 bases between them. Written as DNA, the CDR3 is TGTGCCAGCAGCGTGGGGGAACCTAGCACAGATACGCAGTATTTT. It yields the protein CASSVGEPSTDTQYF. The entire variable domain, with the rest obtained from reference TRBV9 and TRBJ2-3, is as follows: DSGVTQTPKHLITATGQRVTLRCSPRSGDLSVYWYQQSLDQGLQFLIQYYNGEERAKGNILERFSAQQFPDLHSELNLSSLELGDSALYFCASSVGEPSTDTQYFGPGTRLTVL.

The genes are TRBV27 and TRBJ2-3; the D call may be TRBD1 or TRBD2 (6 bases each). The germline gives CDR1 MNHEY, CDR2 SMNVEV (reference sequence). V shed 0 bases and J shed 1 base, with 8 bases lying between them. This CDR3 comprises 15 residues. In DNA, the CDR3 is TGTGCCAGCAGTTTATCGGGGGGCCGCACAGATACGCAGTATTTT. It encodes CASSLSGGRTDTQYF.

The chain has TRBV19 and TRBJ2-7; tentative D call: TRBD1 (6 bases). V lost 3 bases to trimming and J lost 4 bases, with 10 bases between them. The germline V gene encodes CDR1 LNHDA and CDR2 SQIVND (reference sequence). This CDR3 is 13 amino acids long. CDR3 amino acids: CASSMATGYEQYF. As DNA, the CDR3 is TGTGCCAGTAGTATGGCCACAGGGTACGAGCAGTACTTC.

The gene calls are TRBV6-5 and TRBJ2-1; D call uncertain. CDR1 is MNHEY, CDR2 SVGAGI, per germline. Trimming shortened V by 5 bases and J by 5 bases, and 7 bases separated the two germline ends. This CDR3 region has 12 residues. The CDR3 region has the DNA TGTGCCAGCAGTAGGCAGAACAATGAGCAGTTCTTC. Protein product: CASSRQNNEQFF.

The chain is built from TRBV6-6 and TRBJ1-1, with D possibly being TRBD1 (6 bases). This CDR3 region has 12 residues. Germline V gene lookup returns CDR1 MNHNY and CDR2 SVGAGI (reference sequence). Deletions cut 5 bases from V and 7 bases from J, with 11 bases between. The CDR3 protein is CASSQDSYEAFF. As DNA, the CDR3 is TGTGCCAGCAGTCAGGACAGCTATGAAGCTTTCTTT.

The V gene is TRBV5-8, the J gene TRBJ2-7; D unresolved. V shed 2 bases and J shed 3 bases, with 0 bases lying between them. Germline CDR1 and CDR2: SGHTS and YDEGEE. This CDR3 has 10 residues. This chain's CDR3 is CASSFYEQYF. The CDR3 DNA reads as TGTGCCAGCAGCTTCTACGAGCAGTACTTC.

This clone was counted a single time. The chain couples TRBV27 to TRBJ1-2; no clear D gene. Germline loops: CDR1 MNHEY, CDR2 SMNVEV (reference sequence). Trimming removed 3 bases at V and 2 bases at J, with 22 bases between. There are 18 residues in the CDR3. The CDR3 loop reads CASSFGVRPGVGNYGYTF. The CDR3 coding sequence is TGTGCCAGCAGTTTTGGTGTGAGGCCCGGAGTCGGGAACTATGGCTACACCTTC.

V gene TRBV2 combines with J gene TRBJ1-1; perhaps TRBD1 as D (6 bases). The CDR3 contains 12 residues. The germline gives CDR1 SNHLY, CDR2 FYNNEI. V lost 5 bases to trimming and J lost 7 bases, with 11 bases between them. CDR3 bases: TGTGCCAGCAGTTCACAGGGCGATGAAGCTTTCTTT. Its translation is CASSSQGDEAFF.